This T cell receptor beta chain was sequenced in a study of shared clonotypes between healthy human individuals. HIV-negative, healthy adults without recent acute infections or vaccinations were the donors. Study-wide findings and caveats: The researchers took only blood, and tissue repertoires probably look different. Researchers found naive subsets generally carried larger estimated richness than memory subsets.

V gave up 5 bases and J gave up 3 bases; unmatched junction bases: 16. Germline-derived CDR1 and CDR2 are MNHEY and SMNVEV (reference sequence). The CDR3 is 18 residues long. Of note for this clone: What it binds is unknown.

Over several immunoSEQ plates, each subset's genomic DNA was distributed in even portions. Measured with immunoSEQ multiplex PCR; TCRdb has only the in-frame clones, and not every one. Here the sample spans more than 1,200,000 clones, approximately 98.5% being singletons. The sample consisted of naive CD4+ T cells sorted from blood. The subset was: CD45RA+ positively selected. The rearrangement uses TRBV27 and TRBJ1-1, with 9 bases lining up with TRBD1. This TCR was sampled from a man aged 25-40 years in good health. CDR3 residues: CASSPQFRGGQGDTEAFF. In DNA form, the CDR3 reads TGTGCCAGCAGTCCGCAATTTAGGGGGGGACAGGGCGACACTGAAGCTTTCTTT.